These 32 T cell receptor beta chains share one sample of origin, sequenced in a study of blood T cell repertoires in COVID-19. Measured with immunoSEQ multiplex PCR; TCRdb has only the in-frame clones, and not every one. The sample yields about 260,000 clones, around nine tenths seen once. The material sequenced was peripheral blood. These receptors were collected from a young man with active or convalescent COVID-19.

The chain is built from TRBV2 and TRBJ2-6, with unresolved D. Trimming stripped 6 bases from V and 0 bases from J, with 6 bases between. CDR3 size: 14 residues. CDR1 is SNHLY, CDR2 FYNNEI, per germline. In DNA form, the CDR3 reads TGTGCCAGCAGCGCGGTCTCTGGGGCCAACGTCCTGACTTTC. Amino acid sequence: CASSAVSGANVLTF. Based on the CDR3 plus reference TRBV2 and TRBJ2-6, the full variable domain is EPEVTQTPSHQVTQMGQEVILRCVPISNHLYFYWYRQILGQKVEFLVSFYNNEISEKSEIFDDQFSVERPDGSNFTLKIRSTKLEDSAMYFCASSAVSGANVLTFGAGSRLTVL.

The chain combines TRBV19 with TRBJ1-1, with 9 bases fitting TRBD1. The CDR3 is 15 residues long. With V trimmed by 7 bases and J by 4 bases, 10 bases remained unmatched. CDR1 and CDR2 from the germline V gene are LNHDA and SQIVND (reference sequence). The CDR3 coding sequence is TGTGCCAGTATCGGACAGGGGTTGGTGGGCACTGAAGCTTTCTTT. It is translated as CASIGQGLVGTEAFF.

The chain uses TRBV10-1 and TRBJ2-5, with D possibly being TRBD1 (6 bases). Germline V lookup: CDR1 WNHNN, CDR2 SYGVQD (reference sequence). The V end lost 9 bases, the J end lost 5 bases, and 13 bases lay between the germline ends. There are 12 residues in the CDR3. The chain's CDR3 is CARTQGPETQYF. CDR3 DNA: TGCGCCAGGACCCAGGGGCCCGAGACCCAGTACTTC.

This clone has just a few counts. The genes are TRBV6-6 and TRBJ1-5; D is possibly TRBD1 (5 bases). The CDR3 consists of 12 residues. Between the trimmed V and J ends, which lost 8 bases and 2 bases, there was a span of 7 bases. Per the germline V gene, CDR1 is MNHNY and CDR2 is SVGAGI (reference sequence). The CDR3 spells CASGRGNQPQHF. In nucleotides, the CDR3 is TGTGCCAGCGGCAGGGGCAATCAGCCCCAGCATTTT.

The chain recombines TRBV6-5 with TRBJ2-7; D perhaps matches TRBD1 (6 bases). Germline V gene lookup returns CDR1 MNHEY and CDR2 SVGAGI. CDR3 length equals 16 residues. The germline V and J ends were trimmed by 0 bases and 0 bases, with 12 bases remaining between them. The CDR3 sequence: CASSYSDSRPSYEQYF. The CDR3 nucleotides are TGTGCCAGCAGTTACTCGGACAGCCGTCCCTCCTACGAGCAGTACTTC.

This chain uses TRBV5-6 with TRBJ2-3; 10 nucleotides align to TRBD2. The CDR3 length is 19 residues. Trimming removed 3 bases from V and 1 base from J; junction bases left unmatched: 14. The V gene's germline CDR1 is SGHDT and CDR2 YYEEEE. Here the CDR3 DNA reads TGTGCCAGCAGCTCCTTAGGGCTAGCGGGGGAGGTGCGCACAGATACGCAGTATTTT. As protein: CASSSLGLAGEVRTDTQYF.

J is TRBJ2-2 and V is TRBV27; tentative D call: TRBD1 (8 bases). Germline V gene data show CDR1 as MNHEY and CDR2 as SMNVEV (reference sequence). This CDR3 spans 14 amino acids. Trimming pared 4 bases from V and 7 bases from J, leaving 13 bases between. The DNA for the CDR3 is TGTGCCAGCAGTTCGACAGGGGAGGGCGGGGAGCTGTTTTTT. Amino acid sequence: CASSSTGEGGELFF.

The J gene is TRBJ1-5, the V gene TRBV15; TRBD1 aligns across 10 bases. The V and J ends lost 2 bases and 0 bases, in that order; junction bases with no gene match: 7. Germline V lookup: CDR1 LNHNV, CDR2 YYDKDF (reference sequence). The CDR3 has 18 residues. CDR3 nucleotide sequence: TGTGCCACCAGCAGACCCCGGGACAGGGGAAATAGCAATCAGCCCCAGCATTTT. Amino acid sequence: CATSRPRDRGNSNQPQHF.

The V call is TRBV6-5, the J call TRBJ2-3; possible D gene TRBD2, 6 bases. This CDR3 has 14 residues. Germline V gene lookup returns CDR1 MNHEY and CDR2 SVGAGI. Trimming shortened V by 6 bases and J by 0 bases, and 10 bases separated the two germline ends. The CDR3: CASRSGHSTDTQYF. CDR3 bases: TGTGCCAGCAGAAGCGGGCACAGCACAGATACGCAGTATTTT.

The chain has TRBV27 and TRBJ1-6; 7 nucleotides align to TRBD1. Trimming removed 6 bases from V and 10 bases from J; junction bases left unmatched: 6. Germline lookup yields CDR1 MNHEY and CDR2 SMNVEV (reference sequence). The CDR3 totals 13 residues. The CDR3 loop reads CASSSDRDSPLHF. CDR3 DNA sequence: TGTGCCAGCAGCTCCGACAGGGACTCACCCCTCCACTTT.

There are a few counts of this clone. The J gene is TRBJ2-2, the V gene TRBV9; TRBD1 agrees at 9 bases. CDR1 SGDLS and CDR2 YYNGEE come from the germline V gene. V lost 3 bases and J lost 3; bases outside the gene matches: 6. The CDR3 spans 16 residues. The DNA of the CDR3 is TGTGCCAGCAGCGGAGGACAGGGGTGGGACACCGGGGAGCTGTTTTTT. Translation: CASSGGQGWDTGELFF.

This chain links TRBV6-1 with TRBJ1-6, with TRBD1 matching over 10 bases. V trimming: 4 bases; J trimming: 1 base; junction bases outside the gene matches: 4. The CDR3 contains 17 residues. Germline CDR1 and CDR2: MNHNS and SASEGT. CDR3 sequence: CASSGRQGASYNSPLHF. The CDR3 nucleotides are TGTGCCAGCAGTGGGAGACAGGGGGCATCCTATAATTCACCCCTCCACTTT.

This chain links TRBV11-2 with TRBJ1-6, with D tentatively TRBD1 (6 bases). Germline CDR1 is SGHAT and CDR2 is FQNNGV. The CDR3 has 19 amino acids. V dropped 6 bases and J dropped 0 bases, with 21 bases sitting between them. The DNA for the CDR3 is TGTGCCAGCAGATTGAGTCGGCAGGGGCTTAGCTCCTATAATTCACCCCTCCACTTT. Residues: CASRLSRQGLSSYNSPLHF.

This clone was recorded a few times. The CDR3 nucleotides are TGTGCCAGCAGCTTTGGAGCCAACTATGGCTACACCTTC. Translated, it gives CASSFGANYGYTF. This sequence joins TRBV7-2 and TRBJ1-2, with unresolved D. V was cut by 3 bases and J by 2 bases, with 7 bases left in between. Germline values: CDR1 SGHTA, CDR2 FQGNSA. The CDR3 length is 13 residues.

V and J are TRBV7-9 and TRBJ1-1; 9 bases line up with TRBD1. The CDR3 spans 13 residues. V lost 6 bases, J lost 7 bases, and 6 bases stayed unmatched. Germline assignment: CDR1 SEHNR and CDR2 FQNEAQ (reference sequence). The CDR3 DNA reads TGTGCCAGCAGGGCGACAGGGGGAATTGAAGCTTTCTTT. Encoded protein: CASRATGGIEAFF.

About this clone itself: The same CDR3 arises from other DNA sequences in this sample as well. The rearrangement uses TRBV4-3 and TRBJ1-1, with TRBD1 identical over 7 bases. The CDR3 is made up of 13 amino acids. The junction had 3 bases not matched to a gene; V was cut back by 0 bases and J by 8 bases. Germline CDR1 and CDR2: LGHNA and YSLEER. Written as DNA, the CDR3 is TGCGCCAGCAGCCAAGATAGGGACAGAGAAGCTTTCTTT. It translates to CASSQDRDREAFF.

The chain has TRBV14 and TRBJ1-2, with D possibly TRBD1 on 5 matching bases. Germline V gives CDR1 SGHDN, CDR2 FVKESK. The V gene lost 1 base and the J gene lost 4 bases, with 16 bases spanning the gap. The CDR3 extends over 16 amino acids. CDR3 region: CASSQAGSQGGYGYTF. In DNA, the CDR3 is TGTGCCAGCAGCCAAGCTGGGTCTCAGGGAGGCTATGGCTACACCTTC.

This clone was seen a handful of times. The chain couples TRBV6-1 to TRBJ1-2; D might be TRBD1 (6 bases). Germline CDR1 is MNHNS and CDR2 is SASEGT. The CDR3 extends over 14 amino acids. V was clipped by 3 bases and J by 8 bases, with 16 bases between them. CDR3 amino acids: CASSEESGVRGYTF. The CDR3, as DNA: TGTGCCAGCAGTGAGGAATCAGGGGTGCGGGGCTACACCTTC.

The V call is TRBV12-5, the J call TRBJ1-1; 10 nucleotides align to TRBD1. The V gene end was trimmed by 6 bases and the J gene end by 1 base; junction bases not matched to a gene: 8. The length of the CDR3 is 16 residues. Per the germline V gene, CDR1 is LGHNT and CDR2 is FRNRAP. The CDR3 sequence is CASGSWTGGPNTEAFF. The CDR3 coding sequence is TGTGCTAGTGGCTCATGGACAGGGGGACCGAACACTGAAGCTTTCTTT.

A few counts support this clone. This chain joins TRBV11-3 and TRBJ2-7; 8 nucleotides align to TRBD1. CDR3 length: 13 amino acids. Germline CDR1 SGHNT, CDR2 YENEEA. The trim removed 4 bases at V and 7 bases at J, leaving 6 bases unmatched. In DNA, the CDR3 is TGTGCCAGCAGCTCGGGACAGGTGGGGGAGCAGTACTTC. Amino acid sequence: CASSSGQVGEQYF. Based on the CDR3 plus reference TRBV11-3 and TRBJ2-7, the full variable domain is EAGVVQSPRYKIIEKKQPVAFWCNPISGHNTLYWYLQNLGQGPELLIRYENEEAVDDSQLPKDRFSAERLKGVDSTLKIQPAELGDSAVYLCASSSGQVGEQYFGPGTRLTVT.

Here the CDR3 DNA reads TGTGCCAGCAGGCAGATGTACCAAGAGACCCAGTACTTC. It codes for CASRQMYQETQYF. The rearrangement uses TRBV2 and TRBJ2-5, with unresolved D. Germline V CDR1 and CDR2: SNHLY, FYNNEI. The CDR3 extends over 13 amino acids. Deletions cut 6 bases from V and 0 bases from J, with 8 bases between.

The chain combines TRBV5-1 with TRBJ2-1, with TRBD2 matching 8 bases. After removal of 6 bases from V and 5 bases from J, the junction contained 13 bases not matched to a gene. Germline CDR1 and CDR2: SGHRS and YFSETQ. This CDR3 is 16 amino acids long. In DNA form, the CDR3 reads TGCGCCAGCACCCCGGGAGGTACTAGCGGAAACAATGAGCAGTTCTTC. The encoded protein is CASTPGGTSGNNEQFF. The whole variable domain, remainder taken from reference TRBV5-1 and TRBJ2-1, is KAGVTQTPRYLIKTRGQQVTLSCSPISGHRSVSWYQQTPGQGLQFLFEYFSETQRNKGNFPGRFSGRQFSNSRSEMNVSTLELGDSALYLCASTPGGTSGNNEQFFGPGTRLTVL.

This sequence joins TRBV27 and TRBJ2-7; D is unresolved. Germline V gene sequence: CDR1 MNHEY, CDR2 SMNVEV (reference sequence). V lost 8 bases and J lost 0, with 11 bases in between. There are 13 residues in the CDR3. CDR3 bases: TGTGCCAGCGGGCAGCAAGACTCCTACGAGCAGTACTTC. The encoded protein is CASGQQDSYEQYF.

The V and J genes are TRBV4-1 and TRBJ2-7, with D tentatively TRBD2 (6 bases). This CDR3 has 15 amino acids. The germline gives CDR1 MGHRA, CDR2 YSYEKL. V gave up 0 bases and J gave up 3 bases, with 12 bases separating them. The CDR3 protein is CASSQDRGTDYEQYF. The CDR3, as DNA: TGCGCCAGCAGCCAAGACCGGGGGACGGACTACGAGCAGTACTTC.

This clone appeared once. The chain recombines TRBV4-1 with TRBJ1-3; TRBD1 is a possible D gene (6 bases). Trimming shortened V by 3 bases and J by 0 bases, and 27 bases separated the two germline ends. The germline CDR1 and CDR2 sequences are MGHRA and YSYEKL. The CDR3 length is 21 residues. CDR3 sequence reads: CASSHLLRRDKNILSGNTIYF. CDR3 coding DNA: TGCGCCAGCAGCCACCTATTACGCCGGGACAAGAATATTCTCTCTGGAAACACCATATATTTT.

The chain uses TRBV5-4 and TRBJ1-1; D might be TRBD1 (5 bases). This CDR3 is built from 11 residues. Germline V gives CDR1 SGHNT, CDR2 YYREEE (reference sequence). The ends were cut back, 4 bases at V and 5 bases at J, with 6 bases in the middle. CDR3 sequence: CASSGTTEAFF. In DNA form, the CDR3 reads TGTGCCAGCAGCGGGACTACTGAAGCTTTCTTT.

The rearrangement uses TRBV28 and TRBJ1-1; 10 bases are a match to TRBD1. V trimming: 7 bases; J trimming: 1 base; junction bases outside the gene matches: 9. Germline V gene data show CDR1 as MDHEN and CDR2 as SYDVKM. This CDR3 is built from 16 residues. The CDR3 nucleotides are TGTGCCAGCAATCCGGGGGGACAGGGGCCGAACACTGAAGCTTTCTTT. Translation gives CASNPGGQGPNTEAFF.

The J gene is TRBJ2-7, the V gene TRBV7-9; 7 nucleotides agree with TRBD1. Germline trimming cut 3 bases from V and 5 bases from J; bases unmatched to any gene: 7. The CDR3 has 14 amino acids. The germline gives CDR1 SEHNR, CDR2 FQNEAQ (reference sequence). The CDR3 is CASSFPRDSHEQYF. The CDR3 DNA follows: TGTGCCAGCAGCTTCCCCCGGGACAGCCACGAGCAGTACTTC.

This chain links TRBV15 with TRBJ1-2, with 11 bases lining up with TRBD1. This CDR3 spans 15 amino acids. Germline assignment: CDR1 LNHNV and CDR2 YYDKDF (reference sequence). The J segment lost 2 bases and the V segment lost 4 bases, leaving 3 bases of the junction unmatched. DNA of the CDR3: TGTGCCACCAGCACGCGGACAGGGGGCAACTATGGCTACACCTTC. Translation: CATSTRTGGNYGYTF.

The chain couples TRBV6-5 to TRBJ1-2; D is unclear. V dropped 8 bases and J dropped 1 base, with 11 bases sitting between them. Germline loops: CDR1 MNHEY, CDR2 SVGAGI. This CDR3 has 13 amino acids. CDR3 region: CASLEDNNYGYTF. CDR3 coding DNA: TGTGCCAGCTTGGAGGATAATAACTATGGCTACACCTTC.

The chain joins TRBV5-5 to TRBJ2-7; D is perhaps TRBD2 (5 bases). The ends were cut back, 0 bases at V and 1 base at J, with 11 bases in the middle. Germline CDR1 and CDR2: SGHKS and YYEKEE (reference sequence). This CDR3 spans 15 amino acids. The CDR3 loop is CASSLDLPGSYEQYF. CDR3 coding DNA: TGTGCCAGCAGCTTGGATCTGCCGGGGTCCTACGAGCAGTACTTC.

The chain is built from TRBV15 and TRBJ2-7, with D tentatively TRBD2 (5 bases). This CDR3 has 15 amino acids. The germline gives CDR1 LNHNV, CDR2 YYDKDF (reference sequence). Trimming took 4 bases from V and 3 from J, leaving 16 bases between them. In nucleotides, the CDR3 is TGTGCCACCAGCACTGGGCAGCCGGGATACTACGAGCAGTACTTC. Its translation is CATSTGQPGYYEQYF.